This TCR beta chain was documented in a study of blood T cell repertoires in COVID-19 (dated by TCRdb to 2020 to 2021). Background for the entire study: The collaborator samples originated in the United States, Italy and Spain and spanned the acute and convalescent phases of COVID-19. HLA class I and class II types, where available, came from metadata supplied by the sample provider rather than from assay-based typing. A de-identified subject ID, COVID-19 status, age in years and sex were almost always included in the sample metadata. A freely available public database, intended as a resource for researchers studying the immune response to SARS-CoV-2, is where the repertoires were released. The material from the prospective study consisted of cDNA or gDNA derived from T cells, B-cell-depleted T cells, or PBMCs. Subjects who had been exposed to COVID-19, were actively infected with it, or had recovered from it provided the deeply sampled blood TCRbeta repertoires that made up the dataset. Samples were obtained from the ongoing ImmuneRACE study (first 160 participants) and from roughly 1,300 subjects provided by 6 global collaborators. Points the paper makes about the study in general: How much clinical and demographic metadata was included differed by source and by participant, and the metadata was provided uncurated.

One collaborating source in Seattle enrolled patients while the patients were actively infected and followed the patients over time throughout the course of disease. Whole blood was collected in K2EDTA tubes by collaborating institutions according to the institutions' own protocols. For TCRbeta analysis, collaborator samples were shipped as frozen whole blood, as isolated PBMCs, or as DNA extracted from either sample type. The CDR3 runs 16 residues from the cysteine to the phenylalanine. Only the CDR3 DNA is retained, 48 bases long and in frame from the first base. Sequences SGHNT (CDR1) and YYREEE (CDR2) are obtained from the germline V gene (reference sequence). Relative to germline, V is 2 bases shorter and J is 1 base shorter, with 16 bases between their ends. On this clone itself: Its cognate antigen has yet to be identified. Per-nucleotide qualities are absent, and no much larger clonotype sits a single base away.

TCRbeta CDR3 regions were amplified from genomic DNA using the immunoSEQ Assay, a bias-controlled multiplex PCR. In the authors' own workflow: Within the assay, amplification of reference gene primers was used to estimate how many nucleated cells each sample contained. To quantify the absolute abundance of each unique TCRbeta CDR3 rearrangement, sequence reads were collapsed and filtered. For each sample, productive Simpson clonality was calculated as the square root of Simpson's diversity index over productive rearrangements. The table comes from immuneACCESS by way of TCRdb, which keeps in-frame sequences with V and J called. Part of the clones is missing from these tables; in studies checked, under half for an unresolved V gene and the rest for unknown reasons. The D gene and trimming were derived from the DNA, and the V and J assignments and clone size from that table. The sample data list over 150,000 clones, and 83% of these were observed just once. The ten largest clones add up to 9% to 13% of the sample.

The clonotype originates from a woman in her fifties or sixties with COVID-19, enrolled during active disease. Sequencing was performed on peripheral blood. The chain joins TRBV5-4 to TRBJ2-7; 7 matching bases give a weak D call of TRBD1. In nucleotide form, the sequence is TGTGCCAGCAGCTTTCTACAGGGGAGGCGGTCCTACGAGCAGTACTTC. This is translated as CASSFLQGRRSYEQYF. Where the CDR3 stops, the reference TRBV5-4 and TRBJ2-7 genes take over; the full variable domain is ETGVTQSPTHLIKTRGQQVTLRCSSQSGHNTVSWYQQALGQGPQFIFQYYREEENGRGNFPPRFSGLQFPNYSSELNVNALELDDSALYLCASSFLQGRRSYEQYFGPGTRLTVT.